This T cell receptor (beta chain) emerged from a study of T cells of healthy individuals (dated by TCRdb to 2016 to 2019). This clonotype has just a few counts. This receptor's antigen is unknown. No much larger clone exists at a distance of one base, and base qualities are not known. Library construction relied on 5' RACE. Sequenced on an Illumina MiSeq. TCRdb trimmed the raw reads at Q25, called clones with MiXCR and kept productive beta chains. CDR3 protein duplicates are merged, each entry listing the most common genes and DNA. The sample profile shows 60,000 to 75,000 distinct CDR3 sequences; 15% to 20% of them were found once. The top ten constitute around 5.1% of the sample. Reading the germline V gene gives CDR1 SGDLS and CDR2 YYNGEE. Unmatched junction bases come to 9, with V trimmed by 1 base and J by 7 bases. From the cysteine up to the phenylalanine, the CDR3 has a length of 16 residues. CDR3 DNA is the only sequence kept; it has 48 bases, read in frame from the first base.

The rearrangement combines TRBV9 with TRBJ2-4; the junction holds 9 bases that match TRBD2. The receptor comes from a human donor in good health. The CDR3 region: CASSVTGGRADNIQYF. The DNA sequence is given as TGTGCCAGCAGCGTAACAGGCGGGAGGGCCGATAACATTCAGTACTTC.